These T cell receptor beta chains were read from a single sample in a study of Graves' ophthalmopathy and Graves' hyperthyroidism. TCRdb processed the multiplex PCR reads anew with MiXCR; each CDR3 protein has one entry. The repertoire has fewer than 600,000 distinct CDR3 sequences, about an eighth of them found once; the top ten carry over 7.5%. The sample consisted of blood. These receptors were obtained from a woman aged 25 to 39 with Graves' ophthalmopathy. Both conserved end residues are part of each CDR3. A D gene is named only where the DNA matches it firmly.

NA	TRBV2	15	CASIPRGAYSYEQYF
NA	TRBV7-9	14	CASSLQGHQETQYF
NA	TRBV5-1	14	CASSPYRSSYEQYF
NA	TRBV28	16	CASSLADIRVNQPQHF
NA	TRBV7-2	15	CASSLVLGELYEQYF
TRBD1	TRBV2	19	CASSARTRTGGGFDTEAFF
NA	TRBV9	13	CASSVDWGRELFF
TRBD1	TRBV12-3/TRBV12-4	15	CASSPQGQLNTEACF
NA	TRBV18	14	CASSPPRGGHEQYF
TRBD1	TRBV2	12	CASSGTGVEAFF
NA	TRBV7-9	14	CASSHTGDYQPQHF